This TCR beta chain was documented in a study of blood T cell repertoires in COVID-19. Looked up from germline, CDR1 is MGHRA and CDR2 is YSYEKL. The CDR3 runs to 14 residues. J was trimmed by 3 bases and V by 10 bases; bases with no gene match: 9. Generated by immunoSEQ multiplex PCR, the TCRdb table keeps only in-frame clones and is missing some. The data contain approximately 300,000 clones, around 92% of them seen just once; the ten biggest clones take up 1.5% to 2%. The sequenced material came from peripheral blood. The chain joins TRBV4-1 to TRBJ2-3; 8 bases line up with TRBD1. The clonotype comes from a young woman with COVID-19, enrolled during active disease. The CDR3 coding sequence is TGCGCCACATCAGACAGGGGTAAGACAGATACGCAGTATTTT. Its protein is CATSDRGKTDTQYF.